The rows below give T cell receptor beta chains drawn from one sample of a study of monozygotic twins with inflammatory bowel disease. With the 5' RACE reads reprocessed, TCRdb shows one record per CDR3 protein and no DNA. Found here are around 400,000 distinct CDR3 sequences; the top ten clones hold around 2.5%. Sample: blood. Receptors were obtained from a human donor with ulcerative colitis or Crohn's disease, or a healthy co-twin of an affected twin (not recorded which). Each CDR3 is given with its conserved first and last residue.

j_gene,v_gene,CDR3aa
TRBJ2-7,TRBV6-4,CASRAGTEVPYEQYF
TRBJ2-1,TRBV4-1,CASSQGVGGSSYNEQFF
TRBJ1-1,TRBV11-2,CASSRDTRESSLNTEAFF
TRBJ2-1,TRBV4-1,CASSRPGLVGYNEQFF
TRBJ1-2,TRBV30,CAWIGQGGFGYTF
TRBJ2-7,TRBV5-4,CASSSSGTSGMSYEQYF
TRBJ1-2,TRBV4-1,CASRQGFNYGYTF
TRBJ2-6,TRBV5-1,CASSPQGVAGANVLTF
TRBJ1-2,TRBV4-2,CASSQDPGRSHYGYTF
TRBJ2-1,TRBV28,CASSPSIGVGGEQFF
TRBJ2-1,TRBV7-8,CASSLRDPGYNEQFF
TRBJ1-6,TRBV30,CAWSGVAQGLSPLHF
TRBJ2-1,TRBV6-5,CASSYGSSSYNEQFF
TRBJ2-1,TRBV15,CATSRDRGLALEQFF
TRBJ2-1,TRBV6-1,CASSEYRTGWVNEQFF
TRBJ1-2,TRBV20-1,CSARFGQGGYTF
TRBJ1-5,TRBV6-5,CASSYSRQEYSNQPQHF
TRBJ2-5,TRBV6-1,CAGSQRRAGRETQYF
TRBJ2-5,TRBV2,CASSLTSGSEETQYF
TRBJ1-1,TRBV4-3,CASSQDGTGESEAFF
TRBJ2-1,TRBV15,CATSRLNRQGGEQFF
TRBJ2-1,TRBV4-1,CASSQIGGPEQFF
TRBJ2-3,TRBV7-2,CASSLASGSRDTQYF
TRBJ2-1,TRBV28,CASSQGYYNEQFF
TRBJ2-7,TRBV5-5,CASSSTFRDRVLAYEQYF
TRBJ1-5,TRBV2,CASKVRSNQPQHF
TRBJ2-1,TRBV24-1,CATSDSFYNEQFF
TRBJ2-1,TRBV5-1,CASSRASGSSYNEQFF
TRBJ1-2,TRBV20-1,CSARDTTGRGYTF
TRBJ2-1,TRBV20-1,CSAPVAGGLIRNNEQFF
TRBJ2-7,TRBV20-1,CSASPGGKTGYEQYF
TRBJ2-1,TRBV12-3/TRBV12-4,CASSFGSSRRSYNEQFF
TRBJ2-1,TRBV5-1,CASSLEDRGYNEQFF
TRBJ1-2,TRBV12-3/TRBV12-4,CASSLGPQGYGYTF
TRBJ2-1,TRBV20-1,CSAMKTGANEQFF